The clone carrying this T cell receptor (beta chain) was detected only a few times. This entry is derived from a study of identical twins. TCRdb fed the 5' RACE reads into MiXCR, producing one record per CDR3 protein. Of 500,000 to 600,000 distinct CDR3 sequences in the sample, under 25% are singletons; the top ten hold under 0.95%. The sample was also reused in another study, on T cells expressing NK-cell markers.

The clonotype was recovered from a woman between 18 and 29 years old in good health. The specimen sequenced was CD4+ T cells sorted from blood.

The CDR3 DNA is TGTGCTAGTGGTTTGGTTGCCCCAACGACTAGCGGGGGGTTCCGCTACTCCTACAATGAGCAGTTCTTC. Amino acids: CASGLVAPTTSGGFRYSYNEQFF. The chain is built from TRBV12-5 and TRBJ2-1, with 13 bases aligning to TRBD2. There are 23 residues in the CDR3. The junction had 17 bases not matched to a gene; V was cut back by 0 bases and J by 0 bases. Germline V gene sequence: CDR1 LGHNT, CDR2 FRNRAP.